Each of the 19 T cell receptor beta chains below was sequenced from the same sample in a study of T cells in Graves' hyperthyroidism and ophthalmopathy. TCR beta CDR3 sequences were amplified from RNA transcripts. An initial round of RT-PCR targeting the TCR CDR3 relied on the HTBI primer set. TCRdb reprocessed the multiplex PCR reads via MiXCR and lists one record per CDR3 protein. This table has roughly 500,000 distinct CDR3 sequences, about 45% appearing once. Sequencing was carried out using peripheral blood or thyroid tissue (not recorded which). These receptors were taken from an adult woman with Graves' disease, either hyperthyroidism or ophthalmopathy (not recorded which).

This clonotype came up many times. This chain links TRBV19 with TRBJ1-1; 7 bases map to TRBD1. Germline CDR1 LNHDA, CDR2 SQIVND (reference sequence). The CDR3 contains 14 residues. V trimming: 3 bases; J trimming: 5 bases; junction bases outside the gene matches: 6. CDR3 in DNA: TGTGCCAGTAGTATCGAGGGGGCCGAGACTGAAGCTTTCTTT. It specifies CASSIEGAETEAFF.

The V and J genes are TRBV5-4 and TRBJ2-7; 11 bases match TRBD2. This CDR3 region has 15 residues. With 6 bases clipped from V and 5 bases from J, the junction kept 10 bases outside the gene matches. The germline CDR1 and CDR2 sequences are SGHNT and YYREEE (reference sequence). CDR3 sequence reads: CASNLAGGRRHEQYF. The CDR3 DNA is TGTGCCAGCAACTTAGCGGGAGGGCGGCGACACGAGCAGTACTTC.

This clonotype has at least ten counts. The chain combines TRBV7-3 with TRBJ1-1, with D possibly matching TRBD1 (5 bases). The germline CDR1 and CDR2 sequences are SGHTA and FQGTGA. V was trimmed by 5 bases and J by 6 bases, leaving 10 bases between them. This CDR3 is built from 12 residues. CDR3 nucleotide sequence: TGTGCCAGCAGCAGGGGAAGCTCTGAAGCTTTCTTT. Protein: CASSRGSSEAFF.

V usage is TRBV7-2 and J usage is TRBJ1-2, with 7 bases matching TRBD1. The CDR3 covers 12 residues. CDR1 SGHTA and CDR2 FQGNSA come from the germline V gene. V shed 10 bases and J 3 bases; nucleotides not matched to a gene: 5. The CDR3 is CAINRGHYGYTF. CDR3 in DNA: TGTGCCATCAACAGGGGCCACTATGGCTACACCTTC. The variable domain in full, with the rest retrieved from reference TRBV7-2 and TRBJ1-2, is GAGVSQSPSNKVTEKGKDVELRCDPISGHTALYWYRQSLGQGLEFLIYFQGNSAPDKSGLPSDRFSAERTGGSVSTLTIQRTQQEDSAVYLCAINRGHYGYTFGSGTRLTVV.

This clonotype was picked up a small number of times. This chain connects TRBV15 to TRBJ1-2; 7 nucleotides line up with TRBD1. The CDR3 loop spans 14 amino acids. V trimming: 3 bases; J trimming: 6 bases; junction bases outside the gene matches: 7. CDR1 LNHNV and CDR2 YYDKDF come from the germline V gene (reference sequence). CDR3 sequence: CATSRGQKMDGYTF. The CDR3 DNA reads TGTGCCACCAGCAGGGGACAGAAAATGGATGGCTACACCTTC.

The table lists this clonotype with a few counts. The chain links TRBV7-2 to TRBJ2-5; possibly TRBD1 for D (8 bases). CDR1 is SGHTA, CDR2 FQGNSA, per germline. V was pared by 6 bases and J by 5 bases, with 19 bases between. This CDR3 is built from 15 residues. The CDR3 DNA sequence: TGTGCCAGCAGGCGACAGGGAGGGACAGGCGAGACCCAGTACTTC. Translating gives CASRRQGGTGETQYF.

Here the CDR3 reads CASSPPGRRQGHTAYEQYF. CDR3 DNA: TGTGCCAGCAGCCCACCCGGTAGAAGACAGGGGCATACCGCCTACGAGCAGTACTTC. The chain combines TRBV11-1 with TRBJ2-7; 8 nucleotides agree with TRBD1. V gave up 5 bases and J gave up 2 bases; unmatched junction bases: 20. The germline V gene encodes CDR1 SGHAT and CDR2 FQDESV (reference sequence). CDR3 length: 19 residues. Drawing the rest from reference TRBV11-1 and TRBJ2-7, the complete variable domain is EAEVAQSPRYKITEKSQAVAFWCDPISGHATLYWYRQILGQGPELLVQFQDESVVDDSQLPKDRFSAERLKGVDSTLKIQPAELGDSAMYLCASSPPGRRQGHTAYEQYFGPGTRLTVT.

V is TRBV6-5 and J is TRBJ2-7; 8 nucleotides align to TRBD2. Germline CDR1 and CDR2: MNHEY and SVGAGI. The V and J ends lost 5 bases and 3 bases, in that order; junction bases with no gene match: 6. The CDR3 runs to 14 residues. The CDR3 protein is CASSNTGGGYEQYF. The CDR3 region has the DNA TGTGCCAGCAGTAACACCGGGGGGGGCTACGAGCAGTACTTC.

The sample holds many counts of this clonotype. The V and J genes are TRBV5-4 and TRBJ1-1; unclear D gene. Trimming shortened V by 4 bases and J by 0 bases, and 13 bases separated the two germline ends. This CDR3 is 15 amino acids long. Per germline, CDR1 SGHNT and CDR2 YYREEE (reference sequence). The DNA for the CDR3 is TGTGCCAGCAGCATCGAGCCGGCGGTGAACACTGAAGCTTTCTTT. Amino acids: CASSIEPAVNTEAFF.

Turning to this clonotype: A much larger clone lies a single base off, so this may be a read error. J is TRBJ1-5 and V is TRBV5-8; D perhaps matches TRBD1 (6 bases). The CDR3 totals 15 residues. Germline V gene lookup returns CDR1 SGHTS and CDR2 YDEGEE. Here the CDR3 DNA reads TGCGCCAGCCGCCTGAGAGGGGGGGTGGGTCAGCCCCAGCATTTT. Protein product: CASRLRGGVGQPQHF.

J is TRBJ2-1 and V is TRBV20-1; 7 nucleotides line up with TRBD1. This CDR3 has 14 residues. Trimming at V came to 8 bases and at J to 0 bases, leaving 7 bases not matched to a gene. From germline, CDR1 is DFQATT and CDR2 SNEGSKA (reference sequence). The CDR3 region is CSPLGGSSYNEQFF. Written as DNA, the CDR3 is TGCAGTCCACTAGGGGGCAGCTCCTACAATGAGCAGTTCTTC.

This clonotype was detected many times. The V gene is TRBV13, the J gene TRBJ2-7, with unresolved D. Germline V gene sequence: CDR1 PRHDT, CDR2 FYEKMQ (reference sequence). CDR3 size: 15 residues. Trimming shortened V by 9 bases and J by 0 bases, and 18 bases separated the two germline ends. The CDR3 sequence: CASSARVFGSYEQYF. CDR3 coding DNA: TGTGCCAGTTCTGCTAGGGTATTTGGCTCCTACGAGCAGTACTTC.

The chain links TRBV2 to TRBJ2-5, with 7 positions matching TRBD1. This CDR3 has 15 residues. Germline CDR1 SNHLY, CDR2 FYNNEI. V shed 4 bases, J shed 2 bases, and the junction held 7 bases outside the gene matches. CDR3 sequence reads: CASSADRSGQETQYF. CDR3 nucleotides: TGTGCCAGCAGTGCGGACAGGTCTGGTCAAGAGACCCAGTACTTC.

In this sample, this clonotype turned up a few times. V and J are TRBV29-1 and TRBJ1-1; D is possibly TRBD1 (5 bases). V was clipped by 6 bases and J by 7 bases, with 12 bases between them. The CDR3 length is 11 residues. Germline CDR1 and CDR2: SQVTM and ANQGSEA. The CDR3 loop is CSVKRTFEAFF. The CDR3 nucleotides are TGCAGCGTCAAAAGGACATTTGAAGCTTTCTTT.

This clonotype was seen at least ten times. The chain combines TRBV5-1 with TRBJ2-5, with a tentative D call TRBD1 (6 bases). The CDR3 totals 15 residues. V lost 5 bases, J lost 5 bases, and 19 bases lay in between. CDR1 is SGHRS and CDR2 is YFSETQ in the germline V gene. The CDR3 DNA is TGCGCCAGCAGGTTCAATCCCGCACAGGGCGAGACCCAGTACTTC. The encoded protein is CASRFNPAQGETQYF. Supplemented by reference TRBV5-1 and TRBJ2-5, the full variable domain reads KAGVTQTPRYLIKTRGQQVTLSCSPISGHRSVSWYQQTPGQGLQFLFEYFSETQRNKGNFPGRFSGRQFSNSRSEMNVSTLELGDSALYLCASRFNPAQGETQYFGPGTRLLVL.

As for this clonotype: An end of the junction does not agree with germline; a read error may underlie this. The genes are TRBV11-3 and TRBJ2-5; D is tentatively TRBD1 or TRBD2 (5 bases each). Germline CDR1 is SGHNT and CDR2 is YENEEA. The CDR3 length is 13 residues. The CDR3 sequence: CASSKDMRETQYF. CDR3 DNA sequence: TGTGCCAGCAGCAAGGACATGAGGGAGACCCAATACTTC. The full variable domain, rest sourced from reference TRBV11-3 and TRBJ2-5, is EAGVVQSPRYKIIEKKQPVAFWCNPISGHNTLYWYLQNLGQGPELLIRYENEEAVDDSQLPKDRFSAERLKGVDSTLKIQPAELGDSAVYLCASSKDMRETQYFGPGTRLLVL.

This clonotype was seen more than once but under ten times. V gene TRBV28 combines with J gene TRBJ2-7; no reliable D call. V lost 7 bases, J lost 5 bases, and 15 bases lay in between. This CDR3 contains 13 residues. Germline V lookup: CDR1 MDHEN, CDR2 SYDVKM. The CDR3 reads CASIPFGFHEQYF. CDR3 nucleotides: TGTGCCAGCATCCCCTTTGGTTTTCACGAGCAGTACTTC.

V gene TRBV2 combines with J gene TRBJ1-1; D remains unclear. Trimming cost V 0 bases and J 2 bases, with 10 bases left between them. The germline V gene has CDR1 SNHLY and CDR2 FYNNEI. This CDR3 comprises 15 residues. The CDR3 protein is CASSEAHGSNTEAFF. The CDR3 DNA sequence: TGTGCCAGCAGTGAAGCTCATGGGTCTAACACTGAAGCTTTCTTT.

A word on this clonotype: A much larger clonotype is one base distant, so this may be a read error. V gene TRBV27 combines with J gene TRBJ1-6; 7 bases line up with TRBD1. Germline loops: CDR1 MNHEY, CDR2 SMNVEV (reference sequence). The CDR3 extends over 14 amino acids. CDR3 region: CAGSLRQGVGPLHF. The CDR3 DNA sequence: TGTGCCGGCAGTTTACGACAGGGCGTGGGACCCCTCCACTTT.